Described below is a single T cell receptor (beta chain) sequence and its context. This entry belongs to a study of blood T cell repertoires in COVID-19. Study at large: Spain, Italy and the United States supplied samples that represented acute and convalescent COVID-19. T cells, B-cell-depleted T cells, or PBMCs supplied cDNA or gDNA.

Germline CDR1 is LGHNA and CDR2 is YSLEER. The CDR3 spans 19 residues. V dropped 0 bases and J dropped 7; count of bases not matched to a gene: 16. In the authors' methods: Reference gene primers were amplified, and this amplification served to estimate nucleated cell counts. Some clones are missing from TCRdb's copy, which holds only in-frame ones; the method was immunoSEQ multiplex PCR. V, J and clone size derive from that table, while D and trimming were established from the DNA sequence. The sample has 120,000 to 150,000 clones, about 87% seen once. The receptor's source is a man between 50 and 59 years old who had recovered from COVID-19. Specimen: peripheral blood. The rearrangement uses TRBV4-3 and TRBJ1-4; TRBD1 agrees at 8 bases. The CDR3 DNA reads TGCGCCAGCAGCCAAGATCTTCGGCCAGGGGGCGCGATAAGTGAAAAACTGTTTTTT. Its translation: CASSQDLRPGGAISEKLFF.